This TCR beta chain was sequenced in a study of blood T cell repertoires in COVID-19. Turning to the study itself: Specimens from acute and convalescent COVID-19 originated in the United States, Italy and Spain. PBMCs, B-cell-depleted T cells, or T cells were the source of the cDNA or gDNA that made up the material.

As originally analysed: Reference gene primer amplification yielded estimated nucleated cell counts. This table comes from immunoSEQ multiplex PCR, and its TCRdb copy is limited to in-frame clones, with some not included. That table is the source of V, J and clone size, and D and trimming were worked out from the DNA. The repertoire consists of roughly 190,000 clones, with roughly 87% occurring once and the leading ten covering approximately 6.2%. CDR3 size: 14 residues. J was trimmed by 5 bases and V by 5 bases; bases with no gene match: 7. Germline V gene data show CDR1 as GTSNPN and CDR2 as SVGIG (reference sequence).

V usage is TRBV30 and J usage is TRBJ2-2, with 8 positions matching TRBD1. The sequenced material came from peripheral blood. The origin of this receptor is a middle-aged woman with acute or convalescent COVID-19. The CDR3 DNA reads TGTGCCTGGGGGCCCAGGGGGCGAACCGGGGAGCTGTTTTTT. Its protein is CAWGPRGRTGELFF.